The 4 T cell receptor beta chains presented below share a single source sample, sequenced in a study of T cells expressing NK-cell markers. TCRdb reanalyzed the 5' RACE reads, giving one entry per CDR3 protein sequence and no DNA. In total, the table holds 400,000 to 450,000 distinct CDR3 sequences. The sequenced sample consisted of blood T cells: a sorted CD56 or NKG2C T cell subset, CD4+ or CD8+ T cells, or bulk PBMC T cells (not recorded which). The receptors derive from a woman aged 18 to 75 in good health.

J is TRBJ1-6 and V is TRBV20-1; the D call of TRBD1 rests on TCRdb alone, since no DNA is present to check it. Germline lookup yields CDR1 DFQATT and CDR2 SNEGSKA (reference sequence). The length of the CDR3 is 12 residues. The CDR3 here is CSAFGGDSPLHF.

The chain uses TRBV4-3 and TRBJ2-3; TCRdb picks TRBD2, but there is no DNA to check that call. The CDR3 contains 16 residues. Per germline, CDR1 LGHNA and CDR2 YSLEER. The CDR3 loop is CASSQELAGTTDTQYF.

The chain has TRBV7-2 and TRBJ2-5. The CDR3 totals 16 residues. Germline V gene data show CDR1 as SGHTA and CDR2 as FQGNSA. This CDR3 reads CASSSATSVFGETQYF.

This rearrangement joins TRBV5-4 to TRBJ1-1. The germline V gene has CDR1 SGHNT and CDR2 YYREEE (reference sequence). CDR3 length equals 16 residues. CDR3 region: CASSWGGIMENTEAFF.